This entry lists 14 T cell receptor beta chains sequenced from one sample in a study of cytomegalovirus exposure and HLA in healthy donors. It was with 60 Vbeta and 13 Jbeta primers that the PCR ran. Clones were read by immunoSEQ multiplex PCR, and TCRdb kept only the in-frame ones, dropping some. Of about 64,000 clones listed, approximately 58% are singletons. The sample consisted of PBMCs. These receptors all come from a woman aged 50 to 60 in good health and CMV-seronegative.

The V call is TRBV10-2, the J call TRBJ2-5; 7 nucleotides align to TRBD2. This CDR3 has 15 amino acids. Trimming at V came to 6 bases and at J to 2 bases, leaving 9 bases not matched to a gene. Per germline, CDR1 WSHSY and CDR2 SAAADI. CDR3 sequence: CASRDLWTRQETQYF. DNA for the CDR3: TGCGCCAGCAGGGACCTATGGACTAGACAAGAGACCCAGTACTTC.

This rearrangement joins TRBV7-8 to TRBJ2-7, with a possible D match to TRBD1 (6 bases). V was clipped by 5 bases and J by 3 bases, with 11 bases between them. The CDR3 is 13 amino acids. Germline V lookup: CDR1 SGHVS, CDR2 FQNEAQ. The CDR3 loop is CASSPPGDYEQYF. In DNA form, the CDR3 reads TGTGCCAGCAGCCCCCCAGGGGACTACGAGCAGTACTTC.

The chain is built from TRBV30 and TRBJ2-5; D possibly corresponds to TRBD2 (6 bases). The CDR3 spans 13 residues. The germline CDR1 and CDR2 sequences are GTSNPN and SVGIG (reference sequence). The V and J ends lost 4 bases and 9 bases respectively, with 18 bases between them. The CDR3 region has the DNA TGTGCCTGGATCCCTGGGGGGAGTGGGGCCCAGTACTTC. The encoded protein is CAWIPGGSGAQYF.

This clone was detected a few times. This chain joins TRBV6-4 and TRBJ2-6, with 12 bases fitting TRBD2. Germline V gene lookup returns CDR1 MRHNA and CDR2 SNTAGT. This CDR3 is built from 18 residues. The V and J ends lost 0 bases and 0 bases, in that order; junction bases with no gene match: 0. The DNA of the CDR3 is TGTGCCAGCAGTGACTCGACTAGCGGGAGCTCTGGGGCCAACGTCCTGACTTTC. It encodes CASSDSTSGSSGANVLTF.

This clone was seen a single time. The chain combines TRBV5-6 with TRBJ2-1, with 7 bases lining up with TRBD2. CDR1 and CDR2 (germline): SGHDT, YYEEEE. Germline trimming cut 0 bases from V and 6 bases from J; bases unmatched to any gene: 9. CDR3 length equals 16 residues. The CDR3 nucleotides are TGTGCCAGCAGCTTGGAGATGGGACTAACGTGCAATGAGCAGTTCTTC. It is translated as CASSLEMGLTCNEQFF.

The V gene is TRBV6-5, the J gene TRBJ2-7, with D tentatively TRBD1 (6 bases). The germline V gene encodes CDR1 MNHEY and CDR2 SVGAGI. This CDR3 spans 14 amino acids. V lost 6 bases to trimming and J lost 3 bases, with 15 bases between them. The CDR3 DNA follows: TGTGCCAGCAGAGGTTACAGGGAACACTACGAGCAGTACTTC. Its translation is CASRGYREHYEQYF.

The CDR3 region has the DNA TGTGCCAGCAGCCCCGCGTGGCAGGTCAATGAAGCTTTCTTT. Its protein is CASSPAWQVNEAFF. The chain has TRBV7-2 and TRBJ1-1; D unresolved. This CDR3 is 14 amino acids long. CDR1 and CDR2 from the germline V gene are SGHTA and FQGNSA. V was trimmed by 5 bases and J by 7 bases, leaving 17 bases between them.

The chain links TRBV6-5 to TRBJ2-7, with D possibly being TRBD2 (5 bases). CDR3 length equals 14 residues. Germline CDR1 and CDR2: MNHEY and SVGAGI. Trimming left V 5 bases short and J 3 bases short, with 14 bases between. The CDR3 protein is CASSPIGVLYEQYF. CDR3 coding DNA: TGTGCCAGCAGTCCGATCGGGGTTCTCTACGAGCAGTACTTC.

J is TRBJ2-3 and V is TRBV28; 9 bases align to TRBD2. Germline assignment: CDR1 MDHEN and CDR2 SYDVKM. This CDR3 spans 15 amino acids. V shed 4 bases, J shed 4 bases, and the junction held 6 bases outside the gene matches. The CDR3 nucleotides read TGTGCCAGCAGTTCTAGCGGGACGGTTTCAGATACGCAGTATTTT. Translating gives CASSSSGTVSDTQYF.

The table lists this clone with a few counts. The V gene is TRBV19, the J gene TRBJ1-2; 10 nucleotides match TRBD1. The CDR3 extends over 15 amino acids. After removal of 3 bases from V and 7 bases from J, the junction contained 8 bases not matched to a gene. Germline V gives CDR1 LNHDA, CDR2 SQIVND (reference sequence). The CDR3 DNA follows: TGTGCCAGTAGTATTATCGTGGGACAGGGGAGTGGCTACACCTTC. Residues: CASSIIVGQGSGYTF.

The CDR3 here is CASSDYGQGGQPQHF. In nucleotides, the CDR3 is TGTGCCAGCAGTGATTATGGGCAGGGGGGTCAGCCCCAGCATTTT. V gene TRBV2 combines with J gene TRBJ1-5; 7 positions match TRBD1. CDR3 length: 15 amino acids. CDR1 is SNHLY and CDR2 is FYNNEI in the germline V gene. The ends lost 3 bases at V and 6 bases at J; junction bases unmatched: 8.

The rearrangement uses TRBV2 and TRBJ1-1; D is unresolved. V was shortened by 3 bases and J by 0 bases, with 8 bases between the two germline ends. CDR3 size: 14 residues. Germline-derived CDR1 and CDR2 are SNHLY and FYNNEI. The CDR3 coding sequence is TGTGCCAGCAGTGAGCGGGTGATGAACACTGAAGCTTTCTTT. As protein: CASSERVMNTEAFF.

This clone turned up a few times. The V and J genes are TRBV5-1 and TRBJ2-1; 9 positions match TRBD2. Germline CDR1 SGHRS, CDR2 YFSETQ. The V segment lost 3 bases and the J segment 9 bases; nucleotides outside the gene matches: 10. This CDR3 has 15 residues. The CDR3 region has the DNA TGCGCCAGCAGCTCGGTCGGGCTAGCGGGACGTGAGCAGTTCTTC. This translates into CASSSVGLAGREQFF.

The genes are TRBV19 and TRBJ2-2; D is possibly TRBD1 (6 bases). Trimming removed 5 bases from V and 6 bases from J, with 13 bases in between. The CDR3 sequence is 14 residues long. Germline lookup yields CDR1 LNHDA and CDR2 SQIVND (reference sequence). CDR3 loop: CASSSIRGSGELFF. The DNA of the CDR3 is TGTGCCAGTAGTTCTATTAGGGGGTCCGGGGAGCTGTTTTTT.